The 16 T cell receptor beta chains below all came from one sample that was sequenced in a study of cytomegalovirus exposure and HLA in healthy donors. Vbeta (60) and Jbeta (13) primers were used in the PCR. The method was immunoSEQ multiplex PCR; TCRdb's version includes in-frame clones alone and lacks a portion of them. Here the sample spans some 160,000 clones, roughly 80% being singletons. The sequenced sample consisted of PBMCs. The source of these receptors is a middle-aged woman in good health and CMV-seropositive.

The J gene is TRBJ2-7, the V gene TRBV4-3; 9 bases map to TRBD1. V trimming: 8 bases; J trimming: 3 bases; junction bases outside the gene matches: 5. This CDR3 contains 13 residues. CDR1 and CDR2 (germline): LGHNA, YSLEER. The CDR3 nucleotides are TGCGCCAGCGGCCGGGACAGGGACTACGAGCAGTACTTC. This codes for CASGRDRDYEQYF.

The CDR3: CASSIVHSSSYNEQFF. The DNA of the CDR3 is TGTGCCAGTAGTATAGTCCACAGTAGCTCCTACAATGAGCAGTTCTTC. The rearrangement links TRBV19 to TRBJ2-1; D uncertain. Trimming left V 1 base short and J 0 bases short, with 10 bases between. CDR1 is LNHDA and CDR2 is SQIVND in the germline V gene (reference sequence). This CDR3 comprises 16 residues.

On this clone: Other DNA sequences within the sample encode an identical CDR3. The rearrangement uses TRBV18 and TRBJ2-1; possibly TRBD1 for D (6 bases). Per germline, CDR1 KGHSH and CDR2 LQKENI. V was shortened by 3 bases and J by 0 bases, with 12 bases between the two germline ends. The CDR3 runs 16 residues. The CDR3 DNA sequence: TGTGCCAGCTCACCCAACAGGGCCAGCTCCTACAATGAGCAGTTCTTC. This sequence encodes CASSPNRASSYNEQFF.

The CDR3 spells CATSVRQGLSSYEQYF. In nucleotides, the CDR3 is TGTGCCACCAGCGTTAGACAGGGGTTAAGCTCCTACGAGCAGTACTTC. The chain combines TRBV15 with TRBJ2-5; 8 nucleotides line up with TRBD1. The J call may be faulty, since TRBJ2-7 better matches the DNA end. CDR3 length equals 16 residues. The V gene's germline CDR1 is LNHNV and CDR2 YYDKDF (reference sequence).

The V and J genes are TRBV10-3 and TRBJ2-5; 8 nucleotides match TRBD1. Looked up from germline, CDR1 is ENHRY and CDR2 is SYGVKD. The CDR3 extends over 16 amino acids. The junction had 13 bases not matched to a gene; V was cut back by 5 bases and J by 5 bases. The CDR3 reads CAISFLFGQGQETQYF. DNA of the CDR3: TGTGCCATCAGTTTTCTATTCGGACAGGGACAGGAGACCCAGTACTTC.

This clone appeared a few times. The CDR3 bases are TGTGCCAGCAGCCAAGCGGGGACAGGCCCTAATGAAAAACTGTTTTTT. Translation gives CASSQAGTGPNEKLFF. The chain links TRBV7-8 to TRBJ1-4; 8 nucleotides agree with TRBD1. The CDR3 loop spans 16 amino acids. The V and J ends lost 5 bases and 3 bases, in that order; junction bases with no gene match: 8. Germline V lookup: CDR1 SGHVS, CDR2 FQNEAQ.

V and J are TRBV5-6 and TRBJ1-4; unclear D gene. With 5 bases removed from V and 8 bases from J, the gap between germline ends came to 7 bases. The germline V gene encodes CDR1 SGHDT and CDR2 YYEEEE. There are 11 residues in the CDR3. The CDR3 DNA sequence: TGTGCCAGCAGTAACGGGGAAAAACTGTTTTTT. Translated: CASSNGEKLFF.

V usage is TRBV2 and J usage is TRBJ1-5; the D gene is possibly TRBD1 (5 bases). The V gene's germline CDR1 is SNHLY and CDR2 FYNNEI. CDR3 length equals 14 residues. V lost 3 bases, J lost 0 bases, and 6 bases lay in between. The CDR3 bases are TGTGCCAGCAGTGACAGGGTTAGCAATCAGCCCCAGCATTTT. It encodes CASSDRVSNQPQHF. The full variable domain, with the rest looked up from reference TRBV2 and TRBJ1-5, is EPEVTQTPSHQVTQMGQEVILRCVPISNHLYFYWYRQILGQKVEFLVSFYNNEISEKSEIFDDQFSVERPDGSNFTLKIRSTKLEDSAMYFCASSDRVSNQPQHFGDGTRLSIL.

This clone was observed a few times. The V call is TRBV5-1, the J call TRBJ1-6, with 9 bases aligning to TRBD1. The CDR3 has 15 residues. The germline CDR1 and CDR2 sequences are SGHRS and YFSETQ. V dropped 0 bases and J dropped 10; count of bases not matched to a gene: 5. CDR3 loop: CASSLGTGARSPLHF. The CDR3 DNA reads as TGCGCCAGCAGCTTGGGGACAGGGGCACGGTCACCCCTCCACTTT.

This chain uses TRBV5-1 with TRBJ2-3; no definite D call. The length of the CDR3 is 14 residues. CDR1 is SGHRS, CDR2 YFSETQ, per germline. Deletions cut 0 bases from V and 0 bases from J, with 5 bases between. The CDR3 protein is CASSLDLSTDTQYF. CDR3 sequence (DNA): TGCGCCAGCAGCTTGGATTTAAGCACAGATACGCAGTATTTT.

Regarding this clone: The junction does not match germline at one end; this may be a read error. V gene TRBV30 combines with J gene TRBJ2-4, with TRBD1 identical over 7 bases. The CDR3 runs 11 residues. The germline CDR1 and CDR2 sequences are GTSNPN and SVGIG (reference sequence). This CDR3 reads CAWSPGQNVFF. CDR3 DNA: TGTGCCTGGAGTCCGGGACAGAACGTCTTCTTC.

The chain employs TRBV9 and TRBJ2-3; 7 bases match TRBD2. The CDR3 length is 14 residues. CDR1 SGDLS and CDR2 YYNGEE come from the germline V gene. V trimming: 3 bases; J trimming: 9 bases; junction bases outside the gene matches: 10. CDR3 in amino acids: CASSGPLGEGTQYF. CDR3 nucleotide sequence: TGTGCCAGCAGCGGCCCACTAGGGGAGGGGACGCAGTATTTT.

The chain recombines TRBV9 with TRBJ1-2; D is perhaps TRBD1 (6 bases). Germline V gene data show CDR1 as SGDLS and CDR2 as YYNGEE. There are 14 residues in the CDR3. Trimming removed 4 bases at V and 3 bases at J, with 13 bases between. CDR3 sequence reads: CASSPTGRDYGYTF. The CDR3 DNA reads TGTGCCAGCAGCCCTACAGGGAGAGACTATGGCTACACCTTC. The whole variable domain, remainder taken from reference TRBV9 and TRBJ1-2, is DSGVTQTPKHLITATGQRVTLRCSPRSGDLSVYWYQQSLDQGLQFLIQYYNGEERAKGNILERFSAQQFPDLHSELNLSSLELGDSALYFCASSPTGRDYGYTFGSGTRLTVV.

This sequence joins TRBV7-9 and TRBJ1-1; D is possibly TRBD1 (5 bases). The CDR3 is made up of 13 amino acids. Trimming took off 3 bases at V and 1 base at J, with 6 bases between the two ends. From germline, CDR1 is SEHNR and CDR2 FQNEAQ (reference sequence). CDR3 coding DNA: TGTGCCAGCAGCTTCGGGGGGAACACTGAAGCTTTCTTT. Residues: CASSFGGNTEAFF.

The V gene is TRBV28, the J gene TRBJ2-2, with a weak D call TRBD2 (5 bases). The CDR3 sequence is 15 residues long. Germline CDR1 MDHEN, CDR2 SYDVKM. V lost 6 bases and J lost 2, with 13 bases in between. This chain's CDR3 is CASRSGGHNTGELFF. The CDR3 DNA reads TGTGCCAGCAGGTCCGGAGGCCATAACACCGGGGAGCTGTTTTTT. The full variable domain, its missing parts supplied by reference TRBV28 and TRBJ2-2, is DVKVTQSSRYLVKRTGEKVFLECVQDMDHENMFWYRQDPGLGLRLIYFSYDVKMKEKGDIPEGYSVSREKKERFSLILESASTNQTSMYLCASRSGGHNTGELFFGEGSRLTVL.

The chain uses TRBV29-1 and TRBJ2-3; possible D gene TRBD1, 5 bases. The V gene lost 1 base and the J gene lost 5 bases, with 13 bases spanning the gap. The CDR3 has 14 amino acids. The germline V gene encodes CDR1 SQVTM and CDR2 ANQGSEA. The CDR3 reads CSVEGAGWGDTQYF. The CDR3 DNA follows: TGCAGCGTTGAAGGGGCAGGGTGGGGAGATACGCAGTATTTT.